This section outlines one T cell receptor (beta chain) sequence together with its context. Its specificity is unknown. One entry per CDR3 protein, called by TCRdb with MiXCR from the 5' RACE reads. Here the sample spans about 340,000 distinct CDR3 sequences, around 15% being singletons. Germline V CDR1 and CDR2: MDHEN, SYDVKM. V lost 5 bases and J lost 0, with 7 bases in between. The CDR3 is 13 residues long. This entry belongs to a study of T-cell memory formation after mild COVID-19. Regarding the study as a whole: Detection of some responders pre-infection suggested pre-existing cross-reactive memory T cells participated. While clones contracting from day 15 to 85 were balanced between CD4 and CD8, later expanders leaned CD4+. Shrinking CD4+ clones were chiefly CM and EM; CD8+ ones were chiefly EMRA.

This chain links TRBV28 with TRBJ1-1, with unresolved D. Sequencing used PBMCs or a T cell subset sorted from them (not recorded which). This sequence originates from a man aged 18 to 35 who had mild COVID-19 (a few samples of this study predate the infection). Cell type and time point are not known. The CDR3 is CASSPPMNTEAFF. Written as DNA, the CDR3 is TGTGCCAGCAGTCCTCCTATGAACACTGAAGCTTTCTTT.